This entry lists 18 T cell receptor beta chains sequenced from one sample in a study of human T cells and chemical hapten exposure. A single record per CDR3 protein comes from TCRdb applying MiXCR to the RACE reads. The profile shows about 380,000 distinct CDR3 sequences, 4% to 5.5% of them singletons. Specified time point: patch test 1, 2 weeks after DPC sensitization. Noted treatment: therapeutic diphenylcyclopropenone sensitization with weekly scalp DPC. Sequencing used whole blood, obtained in connection with sensitization to the hapten diphenylcyclopropenone (DPC). The receptors were sampled from a woman between 50 and 59 years old with alopecia areata. Some clones in this sample may be carry-over from other donors' samples.

This clonotype came up a few times. The chain joins TRBV6-5 to TRBJ1-6, with D perhaps matching TRBD1 (5 bases). V lost 7 bases, J lost 7 bases, and 17 bases lay in between. Germline lookup yields CDR1 MNHEY and CDR2 SVGAGI. The CDR3 runs 15 residues. The CDR3 sequence: CASTEYGGRNSPLHF. CDR3 bases: TGTGCCAGCACTGAATACGGGGGACGCAATTCACCCCTCCACTTT.

Ten or more counts support this clonotype. The rearrangement uses TRBV9 and TRBJ2-2; the match to TRBD2 covers 14 bases. The J segment lost 0 bases and the V segment lost 3 bases, leaving 1 base of the junction unmatched. Germline V CDR1 and CDR2: SGDLS, YYNGEE. This CDR3 spans 17 amino acids. In nucleotides, the CDR3 is TGTGCCAGCAGCGGGACTAGCGGGGGGTCGAACACCGGGGAGCTGTTTTTT. Its translation: CASSGTSGGSNTGELFF.

The V call is TRBV9, the J call TRBJ2-3, with D perhaps being TRBD1 or TRBD2 (5 bases each). Germline assignment: CDR1 SGDLS and CDR2 YYNGEE. V lost 0 bases and J 3 bases, leaving 14 bases between the germline ends. The CDR3 consists of 16 residues. CDR3 DNA sequence: TGTGCCAGCAGCGTAGGAGGGGCCTGGGGAACAGATACGCAGTATTTT. Translation: CASSVGGAWGTDTQYF.

This sequence joins TRBV20-1 and TRBJ1-2, with unresolved D. The CDR3 is 16 amino acids. Germline V gives CDR1 DFQATT, CDR2 SNEGSKA (reference sequence). Deletions cut 5 bases from V and 13 bases from J, with 32 bases between. CDR3: CSASRGEQTPEMAFTF. CDR3 coding DNA: TGCAGTGCTTCCAGAGGAGAACAGACACCTGAGATGGCTTTCACCTTC.

This clonotype was counted at least ten times. This chain uses TRBV6-1 with TRBJ2-1, with 8 bases aligning to TRBD1. Germline CDR1 reads MNHNS; CDR2 reads SASEGT. V gave up 7 bases and J gave up 9 bases; unmatched junction bases: 11. The CDR3 runs 14 residues. The CDR3: CASKWGQDSGEQFF. The CDR3 DNA is TGTGCCAGCAAATGGGGACAGGATTCTGGTGAGCAGTTCTTC.

This clonotype was seen repeatedly, ten times or more. The chain carries TRBV7-9 and TRBJ2-3; 10 positions agree with TRBD1. This CDR3 has 14 amino acids. Germline CDR1 reads SEHNR; CDR2 reads FQNEAQ (reference sequence). The J segment lost 5 bases and the V segment lost 4 bases, leaving 3 bases of the junction unmatched. CDR3 DNA: TGTGCCAGCAGCTCGACAGGGGGCAGAGATACGCAGTATTTT. This encodes CASSSTGGRDTQYF.

This clonotype has only a few counts. This sequence joins TRBV5-6 and TRBJ1-2; D is unresolved. Germline V gene data show CDR1 as SGHDT and CDR2 as YYEEEE. The CDR3 has 15 residues. Trimming removed 0 bases from V and 4 bases from J, with 13 bases in between. This chain's CDR3 is CASSLEGRVLYGYTF. The DNA of the CDR3 is TGTGCCAGCAGCTTGGAGGGAAGGGTCCTCTATGGCTACACCTTC.

This clonotype was counted between two and nine times. V gene TRBV5-6 combines with J gene TRBJ1-1; a weak D match, TRBD1 (5 bases). Germline-derived CDR1 and CDR2 are SGHDT and YYEEEE. The length of the CDR3 is 12 residues. Between the trimmed V and J ends, which lost 6 bases and 4 bases, there was a span of 10 bases. In nucleotides, the CDR3 is TGTGCCAGCACTAGGGGCGGCACTGAAGCTTTCTTT. Translating it yields CASTRGGTEAFF.

This chain links TRBV18 with TRBJ2-1, with a tentative D call TRBD2 (6 bases). The germline gives CDR1 KGHSH, CDR2 LQKENI. The ends were cut back, 0 bases at V and 10 bases at J, with 10 bases in the middle. The CDR3 length is 13 residues. This chain's CDR3 is CASSPPTGDEQFF. The CDR3, as DNA: TGTGCCAGCTCACCACCGACGGGGGACGAGCAGTTCTTC.

The chain joins TRBV5-1 to TRBJ1-1, with D possibly TRBD1 on 5 matching bases. The CDR3 has 16 amino acids. The V gene lost 0 bases and the J gene lost 3 bases, with 15 bases spanning the gap. Germline loops: CDR1 SGHRS, CDR2 YFSETQ. The CDR3, as DNA: TGCGCCAGCAGCTTGGCCCCAGGACGGGGGGACACTGAAGCTTTCTTT. Its protein product is CASSLAPGRGDTEAFF. The full variable domain, with the rest looked up from reference TRBV5-1 and TRBJ1-1, is KAGVTQTPRYLIKTRGQQVTLSCSPISGHRSVSWYQQTPGQGLQFLFEYFSETQRNKGNFPGRFSGRQFSNSRSEMNVSTLELGDSALYLCASSLAPGRGDTEAFFGQGTRLTVV.

This clonotype occurred many times. The J gene is TRBJ2-1, the V gene TRBV12-3 or TRBV12-4, with D tentatively TRBD1 or TRBD2 (5 bases each). The CDR3 covers 14 residues. Trimming left V 6 bases short and J 8 bases short, with 17 bases between. CDR3 DNA: TGTGCCAGCAGATTTTCCGGGACCTATTATGAGCAGTTCTTC. It is translated as CASRFSGTYYEQFF.

At least ten counts were recorded for this clonotype. This chain links TRBV6-1 with TRBJ1-1; TRBD1 aligns across 10 bases. This CDR3 has 12 amino acids. Germline-derived CDR1 and CDR2 are MNHNS and SASEGT. Losses at the gene ends were 6 bases for V and 10 bases for J; bases not matched to a gene: 5. This CDR3 is CASSGQGEGAFF. DNA for the CDR3: TGTGCCAGCAGCGGACAGGGGGAAGGAGCTTTCTTT.

This clonotype was found many times. DNA for the CDR3: TGTGCCATCACCAATGGACGTCGCTCTGGAAACACCATATATTTT. Its translation is CAITNGRRSGNTIYF. The rearrangement links TRBV10-3 to TRBJ1-3; unclear D gene. V lost 7 bases, J lost 0 bases, and 13 bases lay in between. The CDR3 is made up of 15 amino acids. The germline V gene encodes CDR1 ENHRY and CDR2 SYGVKD.

CDR3 amino acids: CASSLVPGQGYNEQFF. The CDR3 region has the DNA TGTGCCAGCAGTTTAGTACCGGGGCAGGGTTACAATGAGCAGTTCTTC. The rearrangement joins TRBV27 to TRBJ2-1, with D possibly being TRBD1 or TRBD2 (5 bases each). Germline CDR1 MNHEY, CDR2 SMNVEV (reference sequence). V was trimmed by 2 bases and J by 4 bases, leaving 15 bases between them. The CDR3 is made up of 16 amino acids.

Many counts were recorded for this clonotype. The rearrangement links TRBV28 to TRBJ2-7; D not certain. Germline-derived CDR1 and CDR2 are MDHEN and SYDVKM. CDR3 length equals 11 residues. V lost 1 base to trimming and J lost 12 bases, with 10 bases between them. CDR3 amino acids: CASSLSSSPYF. DNA for the CDR3: TGTGCCAGCAGTTTATCCTCGAGTCCGTACTTC.

This clonotype was counted many times. The chain carries TRBV12-3 or TRBV12-4 and TRBJ2-1; 9 positions agree with TRBD2. The CDR3 loop spans 14 amino acids. The J segment lost 6 bases and the V segment lost 7 bases, leaving 7 bases of the junction unmatched. CDR3 sequence (DNA): TGTGCCAGCACCTTGGGGACTAGCTTCAATGAGCAGTTCTTC. It translates to CASTLGTSFNEQFF.

This clonotype has ten or more counts. The V call is TRBV15, the J call TRBJ2-3, with a weak D call TRBD2 (6 bases). V shed 2 bases and J shed 0 bases, with 6 bases lying between them. Per the germline V gene, CDR1 is LNHNV and CDR2 is YYDKDF (reference sequence). The CDR3 length is 14 residues. The CDR3 reads CATSRSGSTDTQYF. DNA of the CDR3: TGTGCCACCAGCAGAAGCGGGAGCACAGATACGCAGTATTTT. Looking up the rest from reference TRBV15 and TRBJ2-3 gives the full variable domain: DAMVIQNPRYQVTQFGKPVTLSCSQTLNHNVMYWYQQKSSQAPKLLFHYYDKDFNNEADTPDNFQSRRPNTSFCFLDIRSPGLGDTAMYLCATSRSGSTDTQYFGPGTRLTVL.

The chain links TRBV29-1 to TRBJ2-1; 14 bases agree with TRBD2. This CDR3 spans 18 amino acids. Germline CDR1 and CDR2: SQVTM and ANQGSEA. Unmatched junction bases numbered 15, after V lost 4 bases and J lost 7 bases. The CDR3 region has the DNA TGCAGCGTTGTTAGGACTAGCGGGAGGACCCGGGTCGTGAATGAGCAGTTCTTC. Its protein is CSVVRTSGRTRVVNEQFF.